The 32 T cell receptor beta chains presented below share a single source sample, sequenced in a study of blood T cells in healthy people across ages. It was with a sample-barcoded 5' primer and a J-beta primer mix that a second PCR of roughly 6 to 11 cycles was run. TCRdb redid the calling of the 5' RACE reads with MiXCR, one entry per CDR3 protein. The table has approximately 600,000 distinct CDR3 sequences, roughly 50% seen once. Sequences were obtained from blood. The receptors derive from a man between 60 and 75 years old in good health.

V is TRBV29-1 and J is TRBJ2-6; D uncertain. In germline, CDR1 is SQVTM, CDR2 ANQGSEA. The CDR3 is made up of 13 amino acids. V shed 2 bases and J shed 3 bases, with 5 bases lying between them. The CDR3 DNA follows: TGCAGCGTTGAACAGCTTGGGGCCAACGTCCTGACTTTC. As protein: CSVEQLGANVLTF.

The chain couples TRBV12-3 or TRBV12-4 to TRBJ2-5; no definite D call. The germline V and J ends were trimmed by 6 bases and 11 bases, with 25 bases remaining between them. This CDR3 has 15 residues. The CDR3, as DNA: TGTGCCAGCAGCCCCCAGCGTACGTGGTACAATGAGCAGTACTTC. Its protein product is CASSPQRTWYNEQYF.

The chain is built from TRBV6-2 or TRBV6-3 and TRBJ1-2, with 9 nucleotides matching TRBD1. The CDR3 loop spans 14 amino acids. In germline, CDR1 is MNHEY, CDR2 SVGEGT. With V trimmed by 6 bases and J by 4 bases, 6 bases remained unmatched. CDR3 sequence (DNA): TGTGCCAGCAGGGAACAGGGGGCCGGCTATGGCTACACCTTC. Its translation is CASREQGAGYGYTF.

V is TRBV6-5 and J is TRBJ1-1; TRBD1 agrees at 8 bases. Per the germline V gene, CDR1 is MNHEY and CDR2 is SVGAGI. The trim removed 2 bases at V and 10 bases at J, leaving 9 bases unmatched. The CDR3 has 14 residues. This CDR3 is CASSYPGQGGRAFF. Written as DNA, the CDR3 is TGTGCCAGCAGTTACCCTGGACAGGGTGGGCGAGCTTTCTTT.

J is TRBJ2-3 and V is TRBV12-3 or TRBV12-4; TRBD1 agrees at 10 bases. The ends lost 5 bases at V and 3 bases at J; junction bases unmatched: 2. This CDR3 region has 14 residues. This chain's CDR3 is CASSGDRGTDTQYF. The CDR3 region has the DNA TGTGCCAGCAGTGGGGACAGGGGTACAGATACGCAGTATTTT.

The chain recombines TRBV11-3 with TRBJ2-1, with TRBD2 matching over 13 bases. There are 20 residues in the CDR3. Germline values: CDR1 SGHNT, CDR2 YENEEA. J lost 4 bases, V lost 4 bases, and 16 bases had no gene match. CDR3: CASSSPRLTSGGRTYNEQFF. As DNA, the CDR3 is TGTGCCAGCAGCTCGCCCCGTCTGACTAGCGGGGGGCGCACATACAATGAGCAGTTCTTC.

V gene TRBV4-1 combines with J gene TRBJ2-3, with D possibly TRBD1 on 6 matching bases. The germline V gene encodes CDR1 MGHRA and CDR2 YSYEKL. V lost 8 bases, J lost 3 bases, and 18 bases lay in between. The CDR3 runs 15 residues. CDR3 sequence reads: CASSLWTEETDTQYF. In DNA form, the CDR3 reads TGCGCCAGCTCACTTTGGACAGAGGAAACAGATACGCAGTATTTT.

The J gene is TRBJ1-1, the V gene TRBV29-1; weak D call: TRBD1 (6 bases). Trimming shortened V by 5 bases and J by 3 bases, and 16 bases separated the two germline ends. The CDR3 has 14 residues. Germline V lookup: CDR1 SQVTM, CDR2 ANQGSEA. The CDR3, as DNA: TGCAGCGTTACGGCGGGGGGGGCCGACACTGAAGCTTTCTTT. It codes for CSVTAGGADTEAFF.

The table lists this clonotype with a few counts. V gene TRBV2 combines with J gene TRBJ1-2; 7 bases map to TRBD1. The CDR3 length is 14 residues. Germline V gene sequence: CDR1 SNHLY, CDR2 FYNNEI. Trimming took 5 bases from V and 8 from J; bases not matched to a gene: 11. The CDR3 protein is CASSPRDSFEGYTF. The CDR3 region has the DNA TGTGCCAGCAGTCCAAGGGACAGTTTTGAGGGCTACACCTTC.

The J gene is TRBJ1-1, the V gene TRBV20-1; 8 nucleotides agree with TRBD1. Losses at the gene ends were 1 base for V and 3 bases for J; bases not matched to a gene: 4. Germline V CDR1 and CDR2: DFQATT, SNEGSKA (reference sequence). The length of the CDR3 is 14 residues. The CDR3 nucleotides are TGCAGTGCTAGAGGGCAGGGGGCTGACACTGAAGCTTTCTTT. Its protein is CSARGQGADTEAFF.

This chain joins TRBV7-2 and TRBJ2-3, with D possibly TRBD2 on 5 matching bases. The germline V gene has CDR1 SGHTA and CDR2 FQGNSA. CDR3 size: 18 residues. The V end was cut by 3 bases, the J end by 2 bases, with 21 bases between. The CDR3: CASSFSRSRGSFTDTQYF. CDR3 in DNA: TGTGCCAGCAGCTTTTCCCGGTCCCGCGGGTCCTTCACAGATACGCAGTATTTT.

This chain connects TRBV6-5 to TRBJ2-5; D tentatively reads TRBD1 or TRBD2 (5 bases each). This CDR3 spans 15 amino acids. CDR1 and CDR2 (germline): MNHEY, SVGAGI. Deletions cut 5 bases from V and 2 bases from J, with 15 bases between. The CDR3 region has the DNA TGTGCCAGCAGTGGACACGGGGCGAAACAAGAGACCCAGTACTTC. Residues: CASSGHGAKQETQYF.

V usage is TRBV20-1 and J usage is TRBJ1-4, with D perhaps matching TRBD1 (6 bases). Per the germline V gene, CDR1 is DFQATT and CDR2 is SNEGSKA (reference sequence). Trimming took off 1 base at V and 8 bases at J, with 14 bases between the two ends. This CDR3 has 14 residues. Here the CDR3 DNA reads TGCAGTGCTAGAGCTTCAGGGGTAGGGGAAAAACTGTTTTTT. Amino acid sequence: CSARASGVGEKLFF.

A note on this clonotype: The germline gene is not matched at one end of the junction; a read error may be the cause. The chain couples TRBV12-5 to TRBJ1-2; D unresolved. The CDR3 extends over 11 amino acids. Germline V CDR1 and CDR2: LGHNT, FRNRAP. CDR3 protein: CARGSTLAYTF. The CDR3 DNA follows: TGTGCTAGGGGTTCGACATTGGCCTACACCTTC.

For this clonotype: A read error may be the cause here, since a much bigger clone is one base away. V and J are TRBV5-6 and TRBJ2-7; D unclear. CDR1 SGHDT and CDR2 YYEEEE come from the germline V gene. CDR3 length equals 11 residues. V lost 4 bases, J lost 2 bases, and 4 bases lay in between. The CDR3 here is CASSDAYEQYF. The CDR3 nucleotides are TGTGCCAGCAGCGATGCCTACGAGCAGTACTTC.

This CDR3 reads CIARGSPYEQYF. DNA for the CDR3: TGCATTGCCCGGGGGTCGCCCTACGAGCAGTACTTC. This rearrangement joins TRBV20-1 to TRBJ2-7, with D possibly TRBD2 on 6 matching bases. The V gene's germline CDR1 is DFQATT and CDR2 SNEGSKA (reference sequence). The CDR3 consists of 12 residues.

This chain connects TRBV7-2 to TRBJ2-5, with TRBD1 as a possible D gene (5 bases). Trimming took off 5 bases at V and 7 bases at J, with 17 bases between the two ends. Germline V gene sequence: CDR1 SGHTA, CDR2 FQGNSA. This CDR3 spans 14 amino acids. The CDR3 loop reads CASSLGYPQGTQYF. CDR3 sequence (DNA): TGTGCCAGCAGCCTCGGGTACCCCCAGGGGACCCAGTACTTC.

The chain uses TRBV6-6 and TRBJ2-4; 8 bases align to TRBD1. The J call may be incorrect, as the DNA end agrees better with TRBJ2-7. The CDR3 sequence is 13 residues long. Per germline, CDR1 MNHNY and CDR2 SVGAGI (reference sequence). Here the CDR3 reads CASSKDRVYEQYF. Written as DNA, the CDR3 is TGTGCCAGCAGCAAGGACAGGGTCTACGAGCAGTACTTC.

In its sample, this clonotype was seen once. A much bigger clone sits one base away, suggesting this may be a read error. The chain couples TRBV7-2 to TRBJ1-2, with D hard to call. Per germline, CDR1 SGHTA and CDR2 FQGNSA. The germline V and J ends were trimmed by 4 bases and 2 bases, with 14 bases remaining between them. This CDR3 region has 15 residues. The CDR3 here is CASSSYKVINYGYTF. Written as DNA, the CDR3 is TGTGCCAGCAGCTCCTACAAAGTTATAAACTATGGCTACACCTTC.

The CDR3 here is CASSLAQSGGAGGYTF. The CDR3 region has the DNA TGTGCCAGCAGCTTAGCCCAGTCGGGGGGCGCAGGAGGCTACACCTTC. The V and J genes are TRBV11-2 and TRBJ1-2; a possible D gene is TRBD1 (6 bases). CDR1 and CDR2 (germline): SGHAT, FQNNGV. The CDR3 loop spans 16 amino acids. V lost 1 base and J lost 8, with 20 bases in between.

The table lists this clonotype with a few counts. The J gene is TRBJ2-1, the V gene TRBV20-1, with a tentative D call TRBD2 (5 bases). V was shortened by 3 bases and J by 0 bases, with 9 bases between the two germline ends. This CDR3 has 14 amino acids. The germline gives CDR1 DFQATT, CDR2 SNEGSKA (reference sequence). CDR3 coding DNA: TGCAGTGCTAGGGGTGCGGGCTCCTACAATGAGCAGTTCTTC. This translates into CSARGAGSYNEQFF.

This clonotype is a singleton in its sample. The chain has TRBV7-6 and TRBJ1-5; weak D call: TRBD1 (5 bases). Germline assignment: CDR1 SGHVS and CDR2 FNYEAQ. Trimming removed 6 bases from V and 3 bases from J, with 12 bases in between. The CDR3 spans 14 residues. CDR3 sequence reads: CASSFDSTNQPQHF. The CDR3 coding sequence is TGTGCCAGCAGTTTCGACAGCACCAATCAGCCCCAGCATTTT.

J is TRBJ1-5 and V is TRBV6-5, with D unresolved. The V and J ends lost 8 bases and 6 bases respectively, with 11 bases between them. The CDR3 runs 12 residues. CDR1 is MNHEY, CDR2 SVGAGI, per germline. DNA for the CDR3: TGTGCCAGCTGGCTCCCTGGTCAGCCCCAGCATTTT. This gives the protein CASWLPGQPQHF.

The chain couples TRBV7-9 to TRBJ1-2, with 8 bases matching TRBD1. The germline V gene has CDR1 SEHNR and CDR2 FQNEAQ (reference sequence). CDR3 length: 15 residues. J was trimmed by 4 bases and V by 1 base; bases with no gene match: 5. The CDR3 loop reads CASSLGQGRSYGYTF. The CDR3 DNA sequence: TGTGCCAGCAGCTTAGGACAGGGGCGCAGCTATGGCTACACCTTC.

The chain links TRBV7-9 to TRBJ2-5; D not certain. Trimming removed 0 bases at V and 11 bases at J, with 10 bases between. The germline V gene has CDR1 SEHNR and CDR2 FQNEAQ (reference sequence). This CDR3 has 12 residues. CDR3 in amino acids: CASSLAVKEQYF. The CDR3 region has the DNA TGTGCCAGCAGCTTAGCGGTAAAGGAGCAGTACTTC. Full variable domain (missing parts from reference TRBV7-9 and TRBJ2-5): DTGVSQNPRHKITKRGQNVTFRCDPISEHNRLYWYRQTLGQGPEFLTYFQNEAQLEKSRLLSDRFSAERPKGSFSTLEIQRTEQGDSAMYLCASSLAVKEQYFGPGTRLLVL.

For this clonotype: With a much larger clone just one base away, this may be a read error. This sequence joins TRBV12-3 or TRBV12-4 and TRBJ2-3; the D call may be TRBD1 or TRBD2 (7 bases each). V was trimmed by 6 bases and J by 4 bases, leaving 20 bases between them. The CDR3 sequence is 16 residues long. The CDR3 spells CASSPRGLTSSDTQYF. The CDR3 bases are TGTGCCAGCAGCCCAAGGGGGCTGACTAGCTCAGATACGCAGTATTTT.

In the case of this clonotype: A much larger clone differs by one base, so this may be a read error. The chain employs TRBV6-1 and TRBJ2-5; the D is unclear. Judging by the DNA end, TRBJ2-7 fits better; the J call may be wrong. CDR1 and CDR2 from the germline V gene are MNHNS and SASEGT. The CDR3 covers 10 residues. This CDR3 reads CASNRYEQYF. The CDR3 bases are TGTGCCAGCAATAGGTACGAGCAGTACTTC.

This clonotype was detected only a few times. This sequence joins TRBV5-1 and TRBJ1-2; D perhaps matches TRBD1 (6 bases). Trimming removed 0 bases at V and 5 bases at J, with 11 bases between. There are 14 residues in the CDR3. Germline V gene sequence: CDR1 SGHRS, CDR2 YFSETQ. The CDR3 spells CASSLGQVLYGYTF. The DNA of the CDR3 is TGCGCCAGCAGCTTGGGACAGGTGCTTTATGGCTACACCTTC.

The CDR3 nucleotides read TGTGCCAGCAGCACGGGACTAGCGGGGGGGCGCACCGGGGAGCTGTTTTTT. Translating it yields CASSTGLAGGRTGELFF. The rearrangement joins TRBV3-1 to TRBJ2-2; 16 bases map to TRBD2. CDR1 is LGHDT, CDR2 YNNKEL, per germline (reference sequence). The ends lost 5 bases at V and 4 bases at J; junction bases unmatched: 4. This CDR3 has 17 amino acids.

The chain employs TRBV4-1 and TRBJ2-7, with D maybe TRBD1 (7 bases). This CDR3 region has 17 residues. Trimming shortened V by 0 bases and J by 7 bases, and 22 bases separated the two germline ends. Looked up from germline, CDR1 is MGHRA and CDR2 is YSYEKL. CDR3 nucleotide sequence: TGCGCCAGCAGCCAAGAAACTGCAGGGGGAGGCTACAATGAGCAGTACTTC. It encodes CASSQETAGGGYNEQYF.

This clonotype has just a few counts. The rearrangement uses TRBV5-5 and TRBJ2-7; D tentatively reads TRBD1 or TRBD2 (5 bases each). Germline V gene sequence: CDR1 SGHKS, CDR2 YYEKEE (reference sequence). This CDR3 is built from 15 residues. Trimming took off 4 bases at V and 2 bases at J, with 16 bases between the two ends. Here the CDR3 reads CASSPPGRSTYEQYF. The CDR3 DNA sequence: TGTGCCAGCAGCCCGCCGGGACGGAGCACCTACGAGCAGTACTTC.

The chain has TRBV6-4 and TRBJ2-3, with D tentatively TRBD1 (6 bases). Germline assignment: CDR1 MRHNA and CDR2 SNTAGT. Between the trimmed V and J ends, which lost 7 bases and 5 bases, there was a span of 16 bases. The CDR3 runs to 14 residues. The CDR3 bases are TGTGCCAGCAAAAGAGGGACACTCGAAGATACGCAGTATTTT. It translates to CASKRGTLEDTQYF.